This section outlines one T cell receptor (beta chain) sequence together with its context. Its antigen is currently unknown. The V and J ends lost 1 base and 4 bases, in that order; junction bases with no gene match: 4. From germline, CDR1 is SGHAT and CDR2 FQNNGV. The CDR3 totals 17 residues. This entry belongs to a study of T cell responses to AZD1222 COVID-19 vaccine. Study-wide results and limits: CD4 TCRs linked to vaccination spanned spike, dominating at 160-218 and 743-854. Increased Spike-specific TCR breadth and depth were observed after two AZD1222 doses.

This table comes from immunoSEQ multiplex PCR, and its TCRdb copy is limited to in-frame clones, with some not included. There are over 110,000 clones in the sample; 92% occur only once, and just over 3% lies in the top ten. Sequences were derived from peripheral blood, sampled on day 0 of AZD1222 vaccination. The genes are TRBV11-2 and TRBJ1-6; 10 nucleotides align to TRBD1. The TCR originated in an adult in good health. The CDR3 sequence is CASSLVLGQGYNSPLHF. The CDR3 DNA is TGTGCCAGCAGCTTAGTGTTGGGACAGGGGTATAATTCACCCCTCCACTTT.